This T cell receptor (beta chain) was recovered during a study of TIL therapy for anti-PD-1-resistant metastatic lung cancer. Study summary: Most patients had lung adenocarcinoma. Tumors carried a median about 1.5 non-synonymous mutations per megabase.

This CDR3 has 17 residues. V shed 1 base and J 3 bases; nucleotides not matched to a gene: 8. Germline CDR1 is MNHEY and CDR2 is SMNVEV (reference sequence). Whole-study results and caveats: Many TIL product clones were absent from baseline tumor, suggesting clonal contraction.

Worth noting for this clone: Its target is unknown.

As for time point: pre-treatment sample, taken before nivolumab and TIL therapy. Pleural nodules or supraclavicular lymph nodes made up most of the excised metastases sampled. Patients then received nivolumab; progressors got lymphodepletion, TIL and IL-2. This was the immunoSEQ v3 assay. Sequencing was performed with immunoSEQ multiplex PCR; in TCRdb, only in-frame clones are kept and a portion is missing. The data hold 95,000 or so clones, with about three fifths observed a single time. This TCR was sampled from a person aged 25 to 79 with non-small cell lung cancer. The V gene is TRBV27, the J gene TRBJ1-5; 8 nucleotides agree with TRBD1. This specimen consisted of tumor tissue, obtained at baseline. CDR3 coding DNA: TGTGCCAGCAGTTTATGGTCAGGACAGGGCTACAATCAGCCCCAGCATTTT. Amino acid sequence: CASSLWSGQGYNQPQHF.